The 10 T cell receptor beta chains in this list originate from one sample, sequenced in a study of T cell responses to AZD1222 COVID-19 vaccine. Repertoires were generated with immunoSEQ multiplex PCR, while TCRdb's copy carries only in-frame clones and drops some. The sample comprises 140,000 or so clones, about 91% of which are singletons, and 4.7% rests with the top ten. This specimen was peripheral blood, taken on day 0 of AZD1222 vaccination. All receptors derive from an adult in good health.

J is TRBJ2-7 and V is TRBV19; 8 bases match TRBD1. The J segment lost 1 base and the V segment lost 5 bases, leaving 10 bases of the junction unmatched. Germline CDR1 reads LNHDA; CDR2 reads SQIVND (reference sequence). This CDR3 spans 16 amino acids. The DNA for the CDR3 is TGTGCCAGTAGTCGACGACTGGGGACAGGTTCCTACGAGCAGTACTTC. Amino acid sequence: CASSRRLGTGSYEQYF.

The J gene is TRBJ2-1, the V gene TRBV24-1, with a weak D call TRBD1 (6 bases). The V and J ends lost 3 bases and 4 bases respectively, with 12 bases between them. Germline V gene data show CDR1 as KGHDR and CDR2 as SFDVKD. The CDR3 totals 15 residues. CDR3 amino acids: CATSDTGTPYNEQFF. Here the CDR3 DNA reads TGTGCCACCAGTGATACCGGGACACCTTACAATGAGCAGTTCTTC.

This chain joins TRBV6-1 and TRBJ1-5; D unresolved. Trimming removed 0 bases at V and 7 bases at J, with 16 bases between. The CDR3 runs 16 residues. Germline lookup yields CDR1 MNHNS and CDR2 SASEGT. The CDR3 DNA is TGTGCCAGCAGTGAAGCGCTTCGATGGACTTGGCAGCCCCAGCATTTT. It is translated as CASSEALRWTWQPQHF.

The CDR3 region has the DNA TGTGCCAGCAGCTTGGGTCAGGGAAGCTCCTACGAGCAGTACTTC. It encodes CASSLGQGSSYEQYF. This rearrangement joins TRBV7-6 to TRBJ2-7, with D maybe TRBD1 (5 bases). Germline CDR1 reads SGHVS; CDR2 reads FNYEAQ. The CDR3 spans 15 residues. V was shortened by 3 bases and J by 0 bases, with 12 bases between the two germline ends.

The V gene is TRBV6-5, the J gene TRBJ1-2; TRBD1 matches at 7 bases. Germline V CDR1 and CDR2: MNHEY, SVGAGI. Unmatched junction bases numbered 10, after V lost 6 bases and J lost 3 bases. This CDR3 contains 15 residues. CDR3 nucleotides: TGTGCCAGCAGGGATTGGACAGGACTGGACTATGGCTACACCTTC. Its translation: CASRDWTGLDYGYTF.

This sequence joins TRBV27 and TRBJ2-3; 9 nucleotides agree with TRBD2. Germline loops: CDR1 MNHEY, CDR2 SMNVEV (reference sequence). The CDR3 totals 13 residues. J gave up 5 bases and V 4 bases, and 1 base lay outside the gene matches. DNA for the CDR3: TGTGCCAGCAGTTATAGCGGGGGAGATACGCAGTATTTT. Translation gives CASSYSGGDTQYF.

The chain uses TRBV29-1 and TRBJ1-4; the D gene is possibly TRBD1 (5 bases). Trimming shortened V by 2 bases and J by 5 bases, and 9 bases separated the two germline ends. The germline V gene encodes CDR1 SQVTM and CDR2 ANQGSEA. The CDR3 loop spans 13 amino acids. DNA for the CDR3: TGCAGCGTTGAAAAGGGGCGAAATGAAAAACTGTTTTTT. This gives the protein CSVEKGRNEKLFF.

CDR3: CASSGRTNSPLHF. CDR3 DNA: TGCGCCAGCAGCGGTCGTACCAATTCACCCCTCCACTTT. The chain uses TRBV4-1 and TRBJ1-6, with D unresolved. Per germline, CDR1 MGHRA and CDR2 YSYEKL. This CDR3 is built from 13 residues. V was clipped by 5 bases and J by 7 bases, with 9 bases between them.

This chain joins TRBV7-9 and TRBJ1-2; no definite D call. V lost 3 bases and J lost 0, with 14 bases in between. The CDR3 runs to 16 residues. Germline lookup yields CDR1 SEHNR and CDR2 FQNEAQ (reference sequence). The CDR3 spells CASSLVGDTANYGYTF. The CDR3 region has the DNA TGTGCCAGCAGCTTGGTCGGTGACACGGCTAACTATGGCTACACCTTC.

This clone has only a few counts. The CDR3 sequence is CASSLYGSTNEKLFF. CDR3 DNA: TGTGCCAGCAGTTTATACGGTTCAACTAATGAAAAACTGTTTTTT. The genes are TRBV28 and TRBJ1-4, with D uncertain. Germline V lookup: CDR1 MDHEN, CDR2 SYDVKM. The CDR3 runs to 15 residues. V lost 1 base and J 0 bases, leaving 6 bases between the germline ends.